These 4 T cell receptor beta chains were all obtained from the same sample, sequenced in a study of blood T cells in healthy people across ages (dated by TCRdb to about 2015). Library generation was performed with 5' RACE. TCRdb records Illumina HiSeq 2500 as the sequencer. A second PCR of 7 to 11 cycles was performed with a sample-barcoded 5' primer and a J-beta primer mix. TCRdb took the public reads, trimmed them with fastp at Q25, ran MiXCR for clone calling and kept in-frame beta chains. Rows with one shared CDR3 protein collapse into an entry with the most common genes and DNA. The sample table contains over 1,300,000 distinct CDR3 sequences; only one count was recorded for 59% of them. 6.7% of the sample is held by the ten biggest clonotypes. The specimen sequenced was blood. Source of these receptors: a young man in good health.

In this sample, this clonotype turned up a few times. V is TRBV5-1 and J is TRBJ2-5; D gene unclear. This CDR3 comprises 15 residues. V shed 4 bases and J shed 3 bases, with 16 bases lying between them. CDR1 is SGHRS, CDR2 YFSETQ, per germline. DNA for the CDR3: TGCGCCAGCAGCGTCAACGCCCTGCAGGAAGAGACCCAGTACTTC. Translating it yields CASSVNALQEETQYF. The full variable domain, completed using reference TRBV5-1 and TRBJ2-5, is KAGVTQTPRYLIKTRGQQVTLSCSPISGHRSVSWYQQTPGQGLQFLFEYFSETQRNKGNFPGRFSGRQFSNSRSEMNVSTLELGDSALYLCASSVNALQEETQYFGPGTRLLVL.

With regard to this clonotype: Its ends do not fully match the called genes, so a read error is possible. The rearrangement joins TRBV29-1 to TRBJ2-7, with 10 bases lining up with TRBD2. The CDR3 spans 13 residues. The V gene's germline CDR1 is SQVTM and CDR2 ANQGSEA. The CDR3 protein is CSVQPGLAYERYF. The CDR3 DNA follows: TGCAGCGTCCAACCGGGACTAGCGTACGAGCGGTACTTC.

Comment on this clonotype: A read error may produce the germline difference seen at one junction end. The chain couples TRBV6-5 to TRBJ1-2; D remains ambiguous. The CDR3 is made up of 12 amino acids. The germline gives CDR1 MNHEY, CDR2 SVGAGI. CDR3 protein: CASKAFNFGYTF. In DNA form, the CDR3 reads TGTGCCAGCAAAGCGTTCAACTTTGGCTACACCTTC.

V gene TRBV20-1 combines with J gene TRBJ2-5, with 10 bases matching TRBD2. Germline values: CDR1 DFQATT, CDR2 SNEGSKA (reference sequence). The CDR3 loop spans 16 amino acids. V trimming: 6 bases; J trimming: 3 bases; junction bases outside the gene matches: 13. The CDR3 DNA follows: TGCAGTGCGCCTAGCGGGGGAGACCTTATAAAAGAGACCCAGTACTTC. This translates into CSAPSGGDLIKETQYF.